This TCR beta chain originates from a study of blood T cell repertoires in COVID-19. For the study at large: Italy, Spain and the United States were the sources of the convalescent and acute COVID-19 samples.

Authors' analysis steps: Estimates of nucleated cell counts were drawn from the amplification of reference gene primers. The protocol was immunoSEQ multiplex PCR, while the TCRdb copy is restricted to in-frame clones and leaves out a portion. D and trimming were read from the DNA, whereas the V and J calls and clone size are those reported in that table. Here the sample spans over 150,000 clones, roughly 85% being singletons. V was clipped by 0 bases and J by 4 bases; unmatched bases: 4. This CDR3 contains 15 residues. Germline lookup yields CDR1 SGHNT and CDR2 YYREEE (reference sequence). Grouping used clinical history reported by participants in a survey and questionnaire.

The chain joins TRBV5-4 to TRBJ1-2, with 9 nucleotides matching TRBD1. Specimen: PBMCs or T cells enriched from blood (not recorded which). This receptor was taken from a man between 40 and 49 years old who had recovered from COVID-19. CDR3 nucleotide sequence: TGTGCCAGCAGCTTGGCCGGGACAGGGAGCTATGGCTACACCTTC. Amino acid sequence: CASSLAGTGSYGYTF.